A single sample gave rise to the 10 T cell receptor beta chains below, sequenced in a study of STAT3 mutations in large granular lymphocyte leukemia. Study-level findings and limits: Every T-LGLL patient had at least one immunodominant TCRbeta clonotype.

Produced via immunoSEQ multiplex PCR; TCRdb's table is partial and in-frame only. The sample lists under 15,000 clones, about 88% seen once, with 33% in the top ten. No antigen is known for these receptors. Sample: peripheral blood mononuclear cells. Source of these receptors: a man aged 40-49 years with T-cell large granular lymphocyte leukemia. Some clones in this sample may be carry-over from other donors' samples.

The chain's CDR3 is CASIRTADSYEQYF. CDR3 nucleotides: TGTGCCAGCATTCGGACAGCGGACTCCTACGAGCAGTACTTC. The chain carries TRBV6-1 and TRBJ2-7, with TRBD1 as a possible D gene (6 bases). Germline V CDR1 and CDR2: MNHNS, SASEGT. V was pared by 7 bases and J by 0 bases, with 13 bases between. The CDR3 has 14 residues.

The chain uses TRBV5-5 and TRBJ2-3; 16 bases are shared with TRBD2. Germline-derived CDR1 and CDR2 are SGHKS and YYEKEE (reference sequence). The CDR3 consists of 19 residues. The V segment lost 5 bases and the J segment 4 bases; nucleotides outside the gene matches: 13. The CDR3 is CASRTRTGTSGGEADTQYF. The CDR3 bases are TGTGCCAGCAGGACGCGAACCGGGACTAGCGGGGGGGAGGCAGATACGCAGTATTTT.

The J gene is TRBJ1-2, the V gene TRBV5-8, with D uncertain. The length of the CDR3 is 14 residues. V was cut by 4 bases and J by 6 bases, with 16 bases left in between. CDR1 and CDR2 (germline): SGHTS, YDEGEE. DNA for the CDR3: TGTGCCAGCAGCCTGGAGTCGAAAATGGATGGCTACACCTTC. Protein product: CASSLESKMDGYTF.

V gene TRBV29-1 combines with J gene TRBJ1-2; D is uncertain. Germline CDR1 and CDR2: SQVTM and ANQGSEA. This CDR3 region has 13 residues. The V and J ends lost 6 bases and 4 bases respectively, with 15 bases between them. The CDR3 sequence: CSVSPAGSYGYTF. CDR3 nucleotide sequence: TGCAGCGTATCCCCCGCGGGTTCCTATGGCTACACCTTC. Using reference TRBV29-1 and TRBJ1-2 for the parts outside the CDR3, the full variable domain is SAVISQKPSRDICQRGTSLTIQCQVDSQVTMMFWYRQQPGQSLTLIATANQGSEATYESGFVIDKFPISRPNLTFSTLTVSNMSPEDSSIYLCSVSPAGSYGYTFGSGTRLTVV.

In DNA form, the CDR3 reads TGTGCCAGCACCCGAGGACAGGGGCGCTATGGCTACACCTTC. This codes for CASTRGQGRYGYTF. The chain links TRBV28 to TRBJ1-2; 9 bases fit TRBD1. This CDR3 is built from 14 residues. Germline V CDR1 and CDR2: MDHEN, SYDVKM. With V trimmed by 7 bases and J by 4 bases, 7 bases remained unmatched.

This chain connects TRBV27 to TRBJ1-2; TRBD1 aligns across 10 bases. J lost 2 bases, V lost 6 bases, and 3 bases had no gene match. Germline V gene lookup returns CDR1 MNHEY and CDR2 SMNVEV (reference sequence). This CDR3 has 14 residues. The CDR3 loop is CASSRTGGNYGYTF. The CDR3 nucleotides are TGTGCCAGCAGCCGGACAGGGGGAAACTATGGCTACACCTTC.

The rearrangement joins TRBV10-2 to TRBJ1-5; 7 bases are shared with TRBD1. The CDR3 totals 13 residues. CDR1 and CDR2 (germline): WSHSY, SAAADI. V was pared by 6 bases and J by 4 bases, with 3 bases of the junction left unmatched. CDR3 DNA: TGCGCCAGCAGCCAGGGGGGAAATCAGCCCCAGCATTTT. Amino acids: CASSQGGNQPQHF.

The rearrangement uses TRBV27 and TRBJ1-1; D gene uncertain. V lost 1 base, J lost 0 bases, and 3 bases lay in between. Germline values: CDR1 MNHEY, CDR2 SMNVEV (reference sequence). The CDR3 extends over 13 amino acids. CDR3 in DNA: TGTGCCAGCAGTTTATTCATGAACACTGAAGCTTTCTTT. Translating it yields CASSLFMNTEAFF.

The gene calls are TRBV6-1 and TRBJ2-7, with TRBD2 matching 12 bases. This CDR3 has 14 residues. The J segment lost 3 bases and the V segment lost 6 bases, leaving 3 bases of the junction unmatched. The germline V gene encodes CDR1 MNHNS and CDR2 SASEGT. CDR3 nucleotides: TGTGCCAGCAGCAGACTAGCGGGGGACTACGAGCAGTACTTC. The encoded protein is CASSRLAGDYEQYF.

The chain has TRBV5-6 and TRBJ1-6; 7 bases map to TRBD1. From germline, CDR1 is SGHDT and CDR2 YYEEEE. This CDR3 region has 15 residues. J lost 7 bases, V lost 4 bases, and 8 bases had no gene match. The CDR3 loop reads CASSVDRAGNSPLHF. CDR3 nucleotides: TGTGCCAGCAGCGTCGACAGGGCCGGGAATTCACCCCTCCACTTT.